What follows are 18 T cell receptor beta chains derived from one specimen sequenced in a study of cytomegalovirus exposure and HLA in healthy donors. The primer mix had 60 Vbeta and 13 Jbeta primers. Clones were read by immunoSEQ multiplex PCR, and TCRdb kept only the in-frame ones, dropping some. The sample records about 160,000 clones, around 64% being singletons. The specimen sequenced was PBMCs. All receptors come from a woman aged 25-40 years in good health and CMV-seronegative.

The chain couples TRBV7-9 to TRBJ2-7; TRBD1 is a possible D gene (7 bases). CDR3 length equals 14 residues. V gave up 3 bases and J gave up 3 bases, with 12 bases separating them. Germline V gene sequence: CDR1 SEHNR, CDR2 FQNEAQ (reference sequence). In nucleotides, the CDR3 is TGTGCCAGCAGCTTTGGAGGGGGCGGCTACGAGCAGTACTTC. This translates into CASSFGGGGYEQYF.

This chain uses TRBV21-1 with TRBJ2-5; the table's D call, TRBD1, was not checked against the DNA. TRBV21-1 represents a pseudogene. The CDR3 covers 16 residues. Here the CDR3 reads CASSKMGWTVQETQYF. The CDR3 nucleotides read TGTGCCAGCAGCAAAATGGGTTGGACAGTCCAAGAGACCCAGTACTTC.

V and J are TRBV14 and TRBJ2-2; D is perhaps TRBD2 (5 bases). The CDR3 sequence is 13 residues long. Germline-derived CDR1 and CDR2 are SGHDN and FVKESK. Trimming pared 4 bases from V and 4 bases from J, leaving 7 bases between. CDR3 sequence reads: CASSPAGTGELFF. In nucleotides, the CDR3 is TGTGCCAGCAGCCCGGCGGGCACCGGGGAGCTGTTTTTT.

The genes are TRBV5-6 and TRBJ1-5; 11 nucleotides match TRBD1. This CDR3 has 16 residues. From germline, CDR1 is SGHDT and CDR2 YYEEEE. The trim removed 0 bases at V and 5 bases at J, leaving 4 bases unmatched. CDR3 sequence (DNA): TGTGCCAGCAGCTTGGGGAGGACAGGGGGCGATCAGCCCCAGCATTTT. This sequence encodes CASSLGRTGGDQPQHF.

The genes are TRBV6-1 and TRBJ2-7, with D tentatively TRBD1 (7 bases). Between the trimmed V and J ends, which lost 7 bases and 4 bases, there was a span of 14 bases. The germline gives CDR1 MNHNS, CDR2 SASEGT. The length of the CDR3 is 13 residues. CDR3 loop: CASTRQGLYEQYF. The CDR3 DNA reads TGTGCCAGCACCAGACAGGGACTGTACGAGCAGTACTTC.

In nucleotides, the CDR3 is TGTGCCACCAGCAGTCTTCGACAGCGCCGCTATGGCTACACCTTC. This encodes CATSSLRQRRYGYTF. This sequence joins TRBV15 and TRBJ1-2, with TRBD1 as a possible D gene (5 bases). CDR1 is LNHNV, CDR2 YYDKDF, per germline (reference sequence). The ends were cut back, 3 bases at V and 4 bases at J, with 15 bases in the middle. This CDR3 comprises 15 residues. Full variable domain (outside the CDR3, taken from reference TRBV15 and TRBJ1-2): DAMVIQNPRYQVTQFGKPVTLSCSQTLNHNVMYWYQQKSSQAPKLLFHYYDKDFNNEADTPDNFQSRRPNTSFCFLDIRSPGLGDTAMYLCATSSLRQRRYGYTFGSGTRLTVV.

This clone was recorded only once. V gene TRBV18 combines with J gene TRBJ2-3; no reliable D call. CDR1 and CDR2 (germline): KGHSH, LQKENI. There are 13 residues in the CDR3. The V end lost 6 bases, the J end lost 0 bases, and 7 bases lay between the germline ends. CDR3 residues: CASSRVSTDTQYF. The CDR3 DNA sequence: TGTGCCAGCTCGCGAGTGAGCACAGATACGCAGTATTTT.

This clone was counted a single time. This chain links TRBV11-1 with TRBJ2-2; perhaps TRBD1 as D (6 bases). Trimming shortened V by 2 bases and J by 2 bases, and 15 bases separated the two germline ends. Germline lookup yields CDR1 SGHAT and CDR2 FQDESV (reference sequence). The CDR3 is made up of 17 amino acids. CDR3 nucleotides: TGTGCCAGCAGCTTAAACAACGGACAGACCAACACCGGGGAGCTGTTTTTT. Translating it yields CASSLNNGQTNTGELFF.

As for this clone: Relative to the germline gene, one junction end is altered; a read error may explain this. The chain has TRBV7-2 and TRBJ2-5; no reliable D call. Per the germline V gene, CDR1 is SGHTA and CDR2 is FQGNSA. This CDR3 spans 12 amino acids. Written as DNA, the CDR3 is TGTGCCAGCAGCTTAGTAGGAGAGGCCCAGTACTTC. Protein sequence: CASSLVGEAQYF.

This clone appeared once. The chain links TRBV5-6 to TRBJ2-5; D is perhaps TRBD2 (6 bases). Germline values: CDR1 SGHDT, CDR2 YYEEEE. There are 14 residues in the CDR3. V dropped 3 bases and J dropped 1 base, with 10 bases sitting between them. CDR3 sequence reads: CASSYPGLQETQYF. For the CDR3, the DNA is TGTGCCAGCAGCTACCCGGGACTCCAAGAGACCCAGTACTTC.

The chain carries TRBV6-5 and TRBJ1-6; no clear D. Trimming removed 2 bases from V and 4 bases from J, with 9 bases in between. Germline CDR1 MNHEY, CDR2 SVGAGI. The CDR3 has 15 amino acids. The CDR3 reads CASSYGPPYNSPLHF. DNA of the CDR3: TGTGCCAGCAGTTACGGGCCCCCATATAATTCACCCCTCCACTTT.

The chain employs TRBV6-1 and TRBJ2-3, with 7 bases matching TRBD2. The CDR3 sequence is 16 residues long. Germline assignment: CDR1 MNHNS and CDR2 SASEGT. V gave up 3 bases and J gave up 6 bases; unmatched junction bases: 12. CDR3 sequence (DNA): TGTGCCAGCAGTGATCGACTAGCCTGGGGGGGGGATACGCAGTATTTT. This translates into CASSDRLAWGGDTQYF.

This chain links TRBV11-2 with TRBJ2-2; 7 bases agree with TRBD2. In germline, CDR1 is SGHAT, CDR2 FQNNGV. Germline trimming cut 3 bases from V and 3 bases from J; bases unmatched to any gene: 4. This CDR3 region has 15 residues. In DNA, the CDR3 is TGTGCCAGCAGCTTGGCTAGCGGTCACACCGGGGAGCTGTTTTTT. Its protein is CASSLASGHTGELFF. Based on the CDR3 plus reference TRBV11-2 and TRBJ2-2, the full variable domain is EAGVAQSPRYKIIEKRQSVAFWCNPISGHATLYWYQQILGQGPKLLIQFQNNGVVDDSQLPKDRFSAERLKGVDSTLKIQPAKLEDSAVYLCASSLASGHTGELFFGEGSRLTVL.

Only one count was recorded for this clone. The chain has TRBV28 and TRBJ2-5; 13 bases fit TRBD2. The tail of the sequence fits TRBJ2-7 better, so the J call may be wrong. The germline V gene encodes CDR1 MDHEN and CDR2 SYDVKM. CDR3 length: 15 residues. In nucleotides, the CDR3 is TGTGCCAGCAGTCCAGGGACTAGCGGGACCTACGAGCAGTACTTC. Its translation is CASSPGTSGTYEQYF.

This clone has more than one count but fewer than ten. The sample holds other DNA sequences that translate to the same CDR3. The chain has TRBV7-2 and TRBJ2-7; D perhaps matches TRBD1 (6 bases). The CDR3 loop spans 14 amino acids. V gave up 2 bases and J gave up 0 bases, with 8 bases separating them. Germline CDR1 and CDR2: SGHTA and FQGNSA. CDR3 residues: CASSLQGNSYEQYF. In DNA, the CDR3 is TGTGCCAGCAGCTTACAGGGGAACTCCTACGAGCAGTACTTC. Combining the CDR3 with reference TRBV7-2 and TRBJ2-7 gives the whole variable domain GAGVSQSPSNKVTEKGKDVELRCDPISGHTALYWYRQSLGQGLEFLIYFQGNSAPDKSGLPSDRFSAERTGGSVSTLTIQRTQQEDSAVYLCASSLQGNSYEQYFGPGTRLTVT.

The V gene is TRBV28, the J gene TRBJ1-2; D is unresolved. CDR1 and CDR2 from the germline V gene are MDHEN and SYDVKM. V gave up 3 bases and J gave up 3 bases, with 8 bases separating them. The CDR3 extends over 13 amino acids. As DNA, the CDR3 is TGTGCCAGCAGTTTGCCAGGATACTATGGCTACACCTTC. Translation: CASSLPGYYGYTF.

The rearrangement links TRBV7-9 to TRBJ1-2; maybe TRBD1 (5 bases). Per germline, CDR1 SEHNR and CDR2 FQNEAQ (reference sequence). CDR3 length: 14 residues. Trimming took off 1 base at V and 4 bases at J, with 10 bases between the two ends. CDR3 DNA sequence: TGTGCCAGCAGCTTAGAAAGGGGCCCCTATGGCTACACCTTC. It specifies CASSLERGPYGYTF.

As for this clone: The sample contains more than one DNA sequence encoding this CDR3. This chain uses TRBV28 with TRBJ1-2; weak D call: TRBD1 (5 bases). The CDR3 runs to 14 residues. Germline V gene lookup returns CDR1 MDHEN and CDR2 SYDVKM. V lost 2 bases and J lost 2, with 9 bases in between. CDR3: CASSLGAGNYGYTF. In DNA, the CDR3 is TGTGCCAGCAGTTTAGGGGCAGGGAACTATGGCTACACCTTC.